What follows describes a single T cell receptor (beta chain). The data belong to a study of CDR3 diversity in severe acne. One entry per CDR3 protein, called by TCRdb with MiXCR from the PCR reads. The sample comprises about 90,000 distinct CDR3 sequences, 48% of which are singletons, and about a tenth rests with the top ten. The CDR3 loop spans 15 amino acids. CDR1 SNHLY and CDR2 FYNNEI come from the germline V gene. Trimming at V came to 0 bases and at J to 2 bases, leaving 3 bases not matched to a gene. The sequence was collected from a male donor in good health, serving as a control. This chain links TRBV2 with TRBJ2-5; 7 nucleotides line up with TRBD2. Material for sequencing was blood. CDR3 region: CASSEAPGGQETQYF. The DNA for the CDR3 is TGTGCCAGCAGTGAAGCGCCGGGGGGTCAAGAGACCCAGTACTTC.